This record concerns one TCR beta chain sequence. This sample is drawn from a study of regulatory T cells in long-lasting Graves disease. Stated time point: persistent/refractory GD, antithyroid drugs over 5 years with positive TRAb. Construction of the TCR library relied on RNA isolated from PBMCs. EDTA tubes held 9 to 10 milliliters of peripheral blood from each patient. Assembly of TCR beta libraries relied on iRepertoire HTBI primers together with Arm-PCR of CDR3 regions. TCRdb re-analysed the multiplex PCR reads in MiXCR, keeping a single row per CDR3 protein. The sample lists about 310,000 distinct CDR3 sequences; roughly 21% were seen once. The junction had 6 bases not matched to a gene; V was cut back by 1 base and J by 4 bases. The CDR3 length is 15 residues. Per the germline V gene, CDR1 is SGHVS and CDR2 is FQNEAQ.

The receptor was derived from a female donor with Graves disease. The sample here was peripheral blood mononuclear cells (PBMCs), taken when the disease was refractory, from a patient treated with antithyroid drugs. V usage is TRBV7-8 and J usage is TRBJ1-1; 7 bases are a match to TRBD1. The CDR3 here is CASSLDRGGFTEAFF. The CDR3 nucleotides read TGTGCCAGCAGCTTAGATCGAGGGGGCTTCACTGAAGCTTTCTTT.